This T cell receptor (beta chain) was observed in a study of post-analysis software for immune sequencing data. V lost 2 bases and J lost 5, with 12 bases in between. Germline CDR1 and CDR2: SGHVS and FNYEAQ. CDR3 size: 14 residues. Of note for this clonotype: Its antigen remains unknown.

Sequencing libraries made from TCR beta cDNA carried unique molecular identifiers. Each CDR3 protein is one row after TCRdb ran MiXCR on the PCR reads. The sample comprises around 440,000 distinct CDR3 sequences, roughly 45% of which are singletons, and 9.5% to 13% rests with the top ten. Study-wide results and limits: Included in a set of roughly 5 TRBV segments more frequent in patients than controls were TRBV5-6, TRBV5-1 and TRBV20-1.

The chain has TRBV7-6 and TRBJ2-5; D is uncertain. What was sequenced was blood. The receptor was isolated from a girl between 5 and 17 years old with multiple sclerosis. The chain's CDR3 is CASSLRALGETQYF. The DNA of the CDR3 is TGTGCCAGCAGCTTAAGAGCCCTAGGGGAGACCCAGTACTTC.